This note documents a single T cell receptor beta chain sequence. Its antigen remains unidentified. The entry originates in a study of vaccination effects on CD4 cells after COVID-19. Study background: Peptides at about 10 ug/ml and IL-2 at about 10 IU/ml were added to about 2 million PBMC per well.

Overall study findings and caveats: Healthy vaccine recipients' vaccine-induced clones were almost all SARS-CoV-2 mono-reactive.

At the end of less than 12 days of culture, CD4+ T cells were isolated. Nucleocapsid antibody tests were negative, and the vaccine recipients had no prior SARS-CoV-2 infection. Profiling relied on immunoSEQ multiplex PCR, and the TCRdb table lists in-frame clones only, not all of them. Here the sample spans 45,000 to 60,000 clones, over 60% being singletons. Per the germline V gene, CDR1 is KGHDR and CDR2 is SFDVKD. Trimming took 6 bases from V and 5 from J; bases not matched to a gene: 2. This CDR3 spans 13 amino acids. The TCR comes from a human donor who received a COVID-19 vaccine. V is TRBV24-1 and J is TRBJ1-5; TRBD1 matches at 8 bases. The material was CD4+ T cells from PBMCs cultured without peptide, obtained before COVID-19 vaccination. The CDR3 bases are TGTGCCACCAGTCGGGACAGGTATCAGCCCCAGCATTTT. Translating gives CATSRDRYQPQHF.